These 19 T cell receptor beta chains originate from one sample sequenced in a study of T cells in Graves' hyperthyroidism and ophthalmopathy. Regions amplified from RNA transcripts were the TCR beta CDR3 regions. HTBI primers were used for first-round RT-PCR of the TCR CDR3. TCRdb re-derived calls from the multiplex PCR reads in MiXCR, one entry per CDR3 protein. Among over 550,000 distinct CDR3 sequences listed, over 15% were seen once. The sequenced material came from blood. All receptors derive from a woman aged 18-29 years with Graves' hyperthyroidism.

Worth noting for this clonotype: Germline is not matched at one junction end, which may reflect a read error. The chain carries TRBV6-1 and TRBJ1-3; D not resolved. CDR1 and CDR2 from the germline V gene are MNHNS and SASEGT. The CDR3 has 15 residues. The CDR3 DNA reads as TGTGCCAGCAGTGACGGCCGGAGCTCTGGAAACACCATGTATTTT. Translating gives CASSDGRSSGNTMYF.

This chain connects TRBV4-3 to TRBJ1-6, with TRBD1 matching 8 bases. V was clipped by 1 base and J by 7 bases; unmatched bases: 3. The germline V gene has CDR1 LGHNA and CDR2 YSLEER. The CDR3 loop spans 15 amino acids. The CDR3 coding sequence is TGCGCCAGCAGCCAAGGGACAGGGTCCAATTCACCCCTCCACTTT. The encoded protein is CASSQGTGSNSPLHF.

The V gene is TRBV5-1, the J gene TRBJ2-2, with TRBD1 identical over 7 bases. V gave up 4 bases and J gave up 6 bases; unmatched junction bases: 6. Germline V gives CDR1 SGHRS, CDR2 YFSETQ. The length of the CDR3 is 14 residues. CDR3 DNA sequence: TGCGCCAGCAGCCCCCGACAGGGCCCCGGGGAGCTGTTTTTT. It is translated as CASSPRQGPGELFF.

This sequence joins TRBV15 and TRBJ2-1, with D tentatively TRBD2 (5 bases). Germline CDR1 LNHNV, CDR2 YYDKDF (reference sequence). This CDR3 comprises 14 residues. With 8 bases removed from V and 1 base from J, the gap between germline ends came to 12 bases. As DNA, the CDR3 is TGTGCCACCCGTTCATCGGGGTCCTACAATGAGCAGTTCTTC. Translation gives CATRSSGSYNEQFF.

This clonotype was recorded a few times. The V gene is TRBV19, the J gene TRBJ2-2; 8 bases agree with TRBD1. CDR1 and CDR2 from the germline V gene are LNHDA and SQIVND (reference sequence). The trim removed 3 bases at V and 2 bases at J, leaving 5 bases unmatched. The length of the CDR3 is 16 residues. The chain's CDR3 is CASSIPSGGNTGELFF. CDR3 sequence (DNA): TGTGCCAGTAGTATCCCCTCAGGGGGCAACACCGGGGAGCTGTTTTTT.

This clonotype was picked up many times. CDR3 DNA sequence: TGTGCCAGCGAAAGCGACAGATCTAATGAAAAACTGTTTTTT. Residues: CASESDRSNEKLFF. The chain employs TRBV28 and TRBJ1-4; D perhaps matches TRBD1 (5 bases). Trimming pared 8 bases from V and 3 bases from J, leaving 13 bases between. This CDR3 contains 14 residues. The V gene's germline CDR1 is MDHEN and CDR2 SYDVKM.

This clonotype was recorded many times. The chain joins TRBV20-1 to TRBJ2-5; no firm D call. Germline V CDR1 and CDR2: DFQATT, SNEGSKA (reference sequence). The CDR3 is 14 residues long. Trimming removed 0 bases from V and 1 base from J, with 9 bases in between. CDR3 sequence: CSARDTSIQETQYF. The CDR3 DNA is TGCAGTGCTAGAGATACGAGTATCCAAGAGACCCAGTACTTC.

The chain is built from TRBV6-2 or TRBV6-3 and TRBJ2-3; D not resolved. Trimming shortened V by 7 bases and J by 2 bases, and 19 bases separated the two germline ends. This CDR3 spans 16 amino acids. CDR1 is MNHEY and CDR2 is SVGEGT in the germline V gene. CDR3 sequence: CASTGRPSFFTDTQYF. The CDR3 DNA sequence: TGTGCCAGCACCGGACGCCCCTCTTTCTTCACAGATACGCAGTATTTT.

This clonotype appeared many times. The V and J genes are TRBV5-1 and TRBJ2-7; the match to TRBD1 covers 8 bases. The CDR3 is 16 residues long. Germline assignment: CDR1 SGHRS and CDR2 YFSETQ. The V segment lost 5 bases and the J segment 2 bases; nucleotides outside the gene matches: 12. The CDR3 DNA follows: TGCGCCAGCAGACCAACAACAGGGGGTCTGCCCTACGAGCAGTACTTC. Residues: CASRPTTGGLPYEQYF.

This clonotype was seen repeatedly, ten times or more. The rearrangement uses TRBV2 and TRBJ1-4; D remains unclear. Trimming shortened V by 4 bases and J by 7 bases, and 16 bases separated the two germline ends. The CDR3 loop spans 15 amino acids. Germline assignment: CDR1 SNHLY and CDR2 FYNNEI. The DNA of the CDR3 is TGTGCCAGCAGTGGATTTAGCCCCGAAGGTGAAAAACTGTTTTTT. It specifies CASSGFSPEGEKLFF.

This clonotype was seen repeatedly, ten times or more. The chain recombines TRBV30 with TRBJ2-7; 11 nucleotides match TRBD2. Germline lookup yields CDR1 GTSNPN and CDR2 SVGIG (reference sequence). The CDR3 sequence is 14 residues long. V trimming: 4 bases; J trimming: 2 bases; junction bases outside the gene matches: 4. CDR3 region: CAWTKTSGAYEQYF. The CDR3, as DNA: TGTGCCTGGACCAAGACTAGCGGGGCCTACGAGCAGTACTTC.

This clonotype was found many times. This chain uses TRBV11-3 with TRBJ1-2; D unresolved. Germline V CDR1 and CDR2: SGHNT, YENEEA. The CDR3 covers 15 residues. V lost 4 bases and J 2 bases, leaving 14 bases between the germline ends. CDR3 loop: CASSSPLHSNYGYTF. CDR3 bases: TGTGCCAGCAGCTCGCCGTTACATAGCAACTATGGCTACACCTTC. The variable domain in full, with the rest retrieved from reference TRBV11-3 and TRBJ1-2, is EAGVVQSPRYKIIEKKQPVAFWCNPISGHNTLYWYLQNLGQGPELLIRYENEEAVDDSQLPKDRFSAERLKGVDSTLKIQPAELGDSAVYLCASSSPLHSNYGYTFGSGTRLTVV.

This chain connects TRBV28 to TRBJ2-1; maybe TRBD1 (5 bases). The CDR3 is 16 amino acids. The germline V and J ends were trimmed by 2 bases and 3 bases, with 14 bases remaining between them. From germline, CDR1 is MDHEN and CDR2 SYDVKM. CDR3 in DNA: TGTGCCAGCAGTTTACCAGGGCTACCTAACTACAATGAGCAGTTCTTC. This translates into CASSLPGLPNYNEQFF.

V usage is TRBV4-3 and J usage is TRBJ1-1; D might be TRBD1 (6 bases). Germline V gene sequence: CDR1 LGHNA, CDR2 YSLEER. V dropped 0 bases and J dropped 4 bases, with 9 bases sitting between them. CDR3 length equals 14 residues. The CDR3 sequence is CASSQDWGLTEAFF. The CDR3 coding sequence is TGCGCCAGCAGCCAAGATTGGGGGCTCACTGAAGCTTTCTTT.

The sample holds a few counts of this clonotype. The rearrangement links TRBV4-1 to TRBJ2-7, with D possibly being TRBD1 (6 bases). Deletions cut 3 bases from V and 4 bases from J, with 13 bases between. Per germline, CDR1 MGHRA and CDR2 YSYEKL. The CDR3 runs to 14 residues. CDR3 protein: CASSHTRGGYEQYF. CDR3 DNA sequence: TGCGCCAGCAGCCACACAAGAGGGGGTTACGAGCAGTACTTC.

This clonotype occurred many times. This CDR3 is CASSSGRSSYEQYF. The CDR3 DNA sequence: TGCGCCAGCAGCTCGGGGAGGAGCTCCTACGAGCAGTACTTC. The V and J genes are TRBV4-3 and TRBJ2-7, with a tentative D call TRBD2 (6 bases). The germline gives CDR1 LGHNA, CDR2 YSLEER. V was clipped by 5 bases and J by 0 bases, with 11 bases between them. This CDR3 is built from 14 residues.

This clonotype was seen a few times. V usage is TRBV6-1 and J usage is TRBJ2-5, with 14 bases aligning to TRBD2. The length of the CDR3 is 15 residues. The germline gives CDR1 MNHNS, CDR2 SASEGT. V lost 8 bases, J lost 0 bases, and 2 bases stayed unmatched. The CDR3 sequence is CASGTSGSYQETQYF. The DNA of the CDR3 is TGTGCCAGCGGGACTAGCGGGAGTTACCAAGAGACCCAGTACTTC.

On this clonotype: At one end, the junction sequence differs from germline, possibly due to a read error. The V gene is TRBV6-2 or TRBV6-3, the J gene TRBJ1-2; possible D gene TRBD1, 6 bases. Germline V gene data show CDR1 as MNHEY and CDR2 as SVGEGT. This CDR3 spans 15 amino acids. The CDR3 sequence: CASSVNPGANHGYTF. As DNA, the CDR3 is TGTGCCAGCAGTGTCAACCCAGGGGCTAACCATGGCTACACCTTC.

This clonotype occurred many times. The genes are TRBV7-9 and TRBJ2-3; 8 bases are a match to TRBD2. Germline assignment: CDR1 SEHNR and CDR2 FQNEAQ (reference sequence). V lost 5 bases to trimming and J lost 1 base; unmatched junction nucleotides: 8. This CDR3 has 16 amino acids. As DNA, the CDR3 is TGTGCCAGCAGCCGTTGGGCGGGGGGAGGCACAGATACGCAGTATTTT. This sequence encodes CASSRWAGGGTDTQYF. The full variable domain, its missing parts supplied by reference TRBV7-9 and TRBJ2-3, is DTGVSQNPRHKITKRGQNVTFRCDPISEHNRLYWYRQTLGQGPEFLTYFQNEAQLEKSRLLSDRFSAERPKGSFSTLEIQRTEQGDSAMYLCASSRWAGGGTDTQYFGPGTRLTVL.